This passage covers 14 T cell receptor beta chains from one sample sequenced in a study of cytomegalovirus exposure and HLA in healthy donors. Amplification used 60 Vbeta primers and 13 Jbeta primers. Generated by immunoSEQ multiplex PCR, the TCRdb table keeps only in-frame clones and is missing some. This sample has 120,000 to 150,000 clones; about four fifths occur once, and the top ten carry approximately 1.3%. What was sequenced was PBMCs. All receptors derive from a male donor in good health and CMV-seropositive.

The genes are TRBV4-1 and TRBJ1-4; 10 bases are a match to TRBD1. Trimming at V came to 3 bases and at J to 8 bases, leaving 6 bases not matched to a gene. CDR3 length equals 15 residues. CDR1 and CDR2 from the germline V gene are MGHRA and YSYEKL. The CDR3 region has the DNA TGCGCCAGCAGCCAGGGACAGGGGTGGGAGGAAAAACTGTTTTTT. The encoded protein is CASSQGQGWEEKLFF.

The DNA of the CDR3 is TGTGCCAGCAGCTTGCTTTCTAGCGGGAGTACAGATACGCAGTATTTT. Translated: CASSLLSSGSTDTQYF. The chain combines TRBV5-6 with TRBJ2-3; 10 bases fit TRBD2. Germline assignment: CDR1 SGHDT and CDR2 YYEEEE. The CDR3 has 16 residues. After removal of 1 base from V and 3 bases from J, the junction contained 5 bases not matched to a gene.

In its sample, this clone was seen once. The chain couples TRBV9 to TRBJ2-1, with D perhaps matching TRBD2 (7 bases). CDR3 length: 15 amino acids. Trimming removed 4 bases from V and 6 bases from J, with 17 bases in between. Germline lookup yields CDR1 SGDLS and CDR2 YYNGEE. CDR3 sequence reads: CASSLGGEDSNEQFF. The CDR3 DNA is TGTGCCAGCAGCTTAGGGGGGGAGGATTCCAATGAGCAGTTCTTC. The full variable domain, in which reference TRBV9 and TRBJ2-1 provide the parts outside the CDR3, is DSGVTQTPKHLITATGQRVTLRCSPRSGDLSVYWYQQSLDQGLQFLIQYYNGEERAKGNILERFSAQQFPDLHSELNLSSLELGDSALYFCASSLGGEDSNEQFFGPGTRLTVL.

The rearrangement uses TRBV19 and TRBJ2-3; maybe TRBD1 (5 bases). The CDR3 loop spans 14 amino acids. The germline gives CDR1 LNHDA, CDR2 SQIVND (reference sequence). V lost 5 bases, J lost 4 bases, and 13 bases lay in between. This chain's CDR3 is CASSRSTVPDTQYF. CDR3 nucleotides: TGTGCCAGTAGTCGTTCGACAGTGCCAGATACGCAGTATTTT.

The chain carries TRBV6-5 and TRBJ2-5; the D gene is possibly TRBD1 (5 bases). CDR1 is MNHEY and CDR2 is SVGAGI in the germline V gene. This CDR3 comprises 12 residues. Trimming left V 8 bases short and J 6 bases short, with 13 bases between. CDR3 loop: CASRTRAQTQYF. Here the CDR3 DNA reads TGTGCCAGCCGAACCAGGGCGCAGACCCAGTACTTC.

The chain uses TRBV2 and TRBJ1-1; 7 nucleotides align to TRBD1. Per germline, CDR1 SNHLY and CDR2 FYNNEI. J lost 0 bases, V lost 6 bases, and 4 bases had no gene match. This CDR3 has 14 amino acids. CDR3 nucleotides: TGTGCCAGCAGCGAGGGACAGATGAACACTGAAGCTTTCTTT. Its protein product is CASSEGQMNTEAFF.

V gene TRBV10-3 combines with J gene TRBJ2-2; D might be TRBD2 (6 bases). Germline lookup yields CDR1 ENHRY and CDR2 SYGVKD. The ends were cut back, 10 bases at V and 5 bases at J, with 20 bases in the middle. The CDR3 length is 15 residues. The CDR3 region is CATGGAAPATGELFF. Written as DNA, the CDR3 is TGTGCCACCGGGGGAGCGGCGCCTGCGACCGGGGAGCTGTTTTTT.

The chain couples TRBV7-3 to TRBJ2-7; 8 bases fit TRBD1. With V trimmed by 3 bases and J by 0 bases, 4 bases remained unmatched. CDR3 length equals 15 residues. Germline values: CDR1 SGHTA, CDR2 FQGTGA. The CDR3 spells CASSLGQAGSYEQYF. Here the CDR3 DNA reads TGTGCCAGCAGCTTGGGACAGGCAGGCTCCTACGAGCAGTACTTC. The full variable domain, rest sourced from reference TRBV7-3 and TRBJ2-7, is GAGVSQTPSNKVTEKGKYVELRCDPISGHTALYWYRQSLGQGPEFLIYFQGTGAADDSGLPNDRFFAVRPEGSVSTLKIQRTERGDSAVYLCASSLGQAGSYEQYFGPGTRLTVT.

This chain links TRBV5-4 with TRBJ2-7; D gene ambiguous. The CDR3 is 16 amino acids. Germline V gene sequence: CDR1 SGHNT, CDR2 YYREEE (reference sequence). Trimming took 4 bases from V and 2 from J, leaving 19 bases between them. The CDR3 sequence is CASSPGETYATYEQYF. CDR3 sequence (DNA): TGTGCCAGCAGCCCGGGTGAAACTTACGCTACCTACGAGCAGTACTTC.

In its sample, this clone was seen once. The J gene is TRBJ2-3, the V gene TRBV11-2; 7 bases are shared with TRBD2. Trimming took 1 base from V and 3 from J; bases not matched to a gene: 7. The CDR3 has 16 amino acids. Looked up from germline, CDR1 is SGHAT and CDR2 is FQNNGV. The CDR3 sequence: CASSLARRERTDTQYF. CDR3 sequence (DNA): TGTGCCAGCAGCTTAGCCCGGCGGGAGAGGACAGATACGCAGTATTTT.

DNA for the CDR3: TGTGCCAGCACGGAGGATGTCTCTGGAAACACCATATATTTT. Its protein is CASTEDVSGNTIYF. V and J are TRBV6-1 and TRBJ1-3; D unclear. V lost 7 bases, J lost 0 bases, and 10 bases lay in between. This CDR3 contains 14 residues. CDR1 and CDR2 (germline): MNHNS, SASEGT.

This clone was observed once. DNA for the CDR3: TGTGCCAGCAGTGCCGGGACTCCCTACGAGCAGTACTTC. As protein: CASSAGTPYEQYF. J is TRBJ2-7 and V is TRBV27; TRBD2 is a possible D gene (6 bases). CDR3 length equals 13 residues. V lost 5 bases and J lost 2, with 10 bases in between. Germline CDR1 MNHEY, CDR2 SMNVEV (reference sequence).

The rearrangement joins TRBV12-5 to TRBJ2-7; D perhaps matches TRBD1 (5 bases). There are 14 residues in the CDR3. The V end was cut by 7 bases, the J end by 2 bases, with 15 bases between. Per the germline V gene, CDR1 is LGHNT and CDR2 is FRNRAP. Here the CDR3 reads CASADSSSPYEQYF. The CDR3 DNA follows: TGTGCTAGTGCCGACAGTTCCTCCCCCTACGAGCAGTACTTC.

V is TRBV5-4 and J is TRBJ2-2, with TRBD1 matching over 12 bases. This CDR3 is built from 16 residues. Germline assignment: CDR1 SGHNT and CDR2 YYREEE (reference sequence). V lost 2 bases and J lost 6; bases outside the gene matches: 5. CDR3 DNA: TGTGCCAGCAGCTTATCCGGGACAGGGGGCCCCGGGGAGCTGTTTTTT. Translated: CASSLSGTGGPGELFF.